The rows below give T cell receptor beta chains drawn from one sample of a study of regulatory and conventional T cells in RAG deficiency. Sequencing was performed with immunoSEQ multiplex PCR; in TCRdb, only in-frame clones are kept and a portion is missing. The data hold fewer than 40,000 clones, with roughly 76% observed a single time. This sample was also put to use in a study of regulatory T cells.

Sequenced input: CD4+ effector T cells sorted from blood. All receptors come from a human donor in good health. CDR3s include the opening cysteine and the closing phenylalanine or tryptophan. A D gene is named only where the DNA matches it firmly. Part of the rows lack a size; the others show once, few, many or a class for expanded clones.

CDR3 protein: CASSEAERNNSPLHF; CDR3 DNA: TGTGCCAGCAGTGAAGCGGAGCGGAATAATTCACCCCTCCACTTT; CDR3 length: 15; J gene: TRBJ1-6; V gene: TRBV2; clone size: .; D gene: .
CDR3 protein: CASSPPGQTITDTQYF; CDR3 DNA: TGTGCCAGCTCACCCCCGGGACAGACTATAACAGATACGCAGTATTTT; CDR3 length: 16; J gene: TRBJ2-3; V gene: TRBV18; clone size: .; D gene: TRBD1
CDR3 protein: CASSVARGLGASSSYNEQFF; CDR3 DNA: TGTGCCAGCAGCGTAGCTCGGGGACTAGGCGCCTCAAGCTCCTACAATGAGCAGTTCTTC; CDR3 length: 20; J gene: TRBJ2-1; V gene: TRBV9; clone size: .; D gene: TRBD2
CDR3 protein: CASLVGTGSLYTF; CDR3 DNA: TGTGCCAGCCTTGTGGGGACAGGGTCTTTATACACCTTC; CDR3 length: 13; J gene: TRBJ1-2; V gene: TRBV7-2; clone size: .; D gene: TRBD1
CDR3 protein: CASSLDRTGELFF; CDR3 DNA: TGTGCTAGCAGCTTAGACAGGACCGGGGAGCTGTTTTTT; CDR3 length: 13; J gene: TRBJ2-2; V gene: TRBV7-7; clone size: .; D gene: .
CDR3 protein: CASSGHLAKNIQYF; CDR3 DNA: TGTGCCAGCAGTGGACATTTAGCCAAAAACATTCAGTACTTC; CDR3 length: 14; J gene: TRBJ2-4; V gene: TRBV6-1; clone size: .; D gene: .
CDR3 protein: CASSEILGGYTF; CDR3 DNA: TGTGCCAGCAGTGAAATTTTGGGAGGCTACACCTTC; CDR3 length: 12; J gene: TRBJ1-2; V gene: TRBV6-1; clone size: .; D gene: .
CDR3 protein: CASSEYDWGYTF; CDR3 DNA: TGTGCCAGCAGTGAATATGACTGGGGCTACACCTTC; CDR3 length: 12; J gene: TRBJ1-2; V gene: TRBV25-1; clone size: .; D gene: .
CDR3 protein: CASSLGGGALLDEQFF; CDR3 DNA: TGTGCCAGCAGCTTAGGCGGGGGGGCCCTTCTGGATGAGCAGTTCTTC; CDR3 length: 16; J gene: TRBJ2-1; V gene: TRBV11-3; clone size: .; D gene: TRBD2
CDR3 protein: CASSQQGGSEKLFF; CDR3 DNA: TGTGCCAGCAGTCAACAGGGTGGGAGTGAAAAACTGTTTTTT; CDR3 length: 14; J gene: TRBJ1-4; V gene: TRBV6-5; clone size: .; D gene: .
CDR3 protein: CASSGAGHYNEQFF; CDR3 DNA: TGTGCCAGCAGCGGTGCGGGGCACTACAATGAGCAGTTCTTC; CDR3 length: 14; J gene: TRBJ2-1; V gene: TRBV9; clone size: .; D gene: .
CDR3 protein: CASSDRTSGGAKQTQYF; CDR3 DNA: TGTGCCAGTAGCGATCGGACTAGCGGGGGGGCCAAGCAGACCCAGTACTTC; CDR3 length: 17; J gene: TRBJ2-5; V gene: TRBV19; clone size: .; D gene: TRBD2
CDR3 protein: CASSFLDRTGEQYF; CDR3 DNA: TGTGCCAGCAGTTTTTTGGACAGGACGGGTGAGCAGTACTTC; CDR3 length: 14; J gene: TRBJ2-7; V gene: TRBV28; clone size: .; D gene: TRBD1
CDR3 protein: CASSQAGYGSGELFF; CDR3 DNA: TGCGCCAGCAGCCAAGCGGGGTATGGGTCCGGGGAGCTGTTTTTT; CDR3 length: 15; J gene: TRBJ2-2; V gene: TRBV4-1; clone size: .; D gene: .
CDR3 protein: CASSRTGRETQYF; CDR3 DNA: TGTGCCAGTAGCCGGACAGGGCGAGAGACCCAGTACTTC; CDR3 length: 13; J gene: TRBJ2-5; V gene: TRBV19; clone size: .; D gene: TRBD1
CDR3 protein: CASSAPRSGELFF; CDR3 DNA: TGTGCCAGCAGCGCCCCGCGGAGCGGGGAGCTGTTTTTT; CDR3 length: 13; J gene: TRBJ2-2; V gene: TRBV9; clone size: .; D gene: .
CDR3 protein: CASSEDGAATNEKLFF; CDR3 DNA: TGTGCCAGCAGCGAGGACGGAGCTGCAACTAATGAAAAACTGTTTTTT; CDR3 length: 16; J gene: TRBJ1-4; V gene: TRBV7-8; clone size: once; D gene: .
CDR3 protein: CASSLTGDSNQPQHF; CDR3 DNA: TGTGCCAGCAGCTTGACCGGGGATAGCAATCAGCCCCAGCATTTT; CDR3 length: 15; J gene: TRBJ1-5; V gene: TRBV5-8; clone size: .; D gene: .
CDR3 protein: CASSLEQGQHYEQYF; CDR3 DNA: TGTGCTAGCAGCTTAGAGCAGGGACAACACTACGAGCAGTACTTC; CDR3 length: 15; J gene: TRBJ2-7; V gene: TRBV7-7; clone size: few; D gene: .
CDR3 protein: CASSLMGAGSNTEAFF; CDR3 DNA: TGTGCCAGCAGCTTAATGGGAGCAGGGTCGAACACTGAAGCTTTCTTT; CDR3 length: 16; J gene: TRBJ1-1; V gene: TRBV7-9; clone size: .; D gene: .
CDR3 protein: CASSSRQGYGYTF; CDR3 DNA: TGTGCCAGCAGTTCCAGACAGGGGTATGGCTACACCTTC; CDR3 length: 13; J gene: TRBJ1-2; V gene: TRBV6-5; clone size: few; D gene: TRBD1
CDR3 protein: CASSSLLRDRANEKLFF; CDR3 DNA: TGTGCCAGCAGCTCCTTACTCCGGGACAGGGCTAATGAAAAACTGTTTTTT; CDR3 length: 17; J gene: TRBJ1-4; V gene: TRBV7-9; clone size: .; D gene: TRBD1
CDR3 protein: CASSLLGWQSSSYNSPLHF; CDR3 DNA: TGTGCCAGCAGTTTACTCGGGTGGCAGTCTAGCTCCTATAATTCACCCCTCCACTTT; CDR3 length: 19; J gene: TRBJ1-6; V gene: TRBV28; clone size: .; D gene: .
CDR3 protein: CASSQPRASSTDTQYF; CDR3 DNA: TGTGCCAGCAGCCAGCCACGGGCCTCAAGCACAGATACGCAGTATTTT; CDR3 length: 16; J gene: TRBJ2-3; V gene: TRBV7-9; clone size: once; D gene: .
CDR3 protein: CASSVTGGDTQYF; CDR3 DNA: TGTGCCAGCAGCGTGACCGGAGGAGATACGCAGTATTTT; CDR3 length: 13; J gene: TRBJ2-3; V gene: TRBV9; clone size: .; D gene: .
CDR3 protein: CATGSPGALYGYTF; CDR3 DNA: TGTGCCACCGGGAGTCCAGGGGCCCTATATGGCTACACCTTC; CDR3 length: 14; J gene: TRBJ1-2; V gene: TRBV15; clone size: .; D gene: .
CDR3 protein: CASSVLAGRSSYEQYF; CDR3 DNA: TGTGCCAGCAGTGTCCTAGCGGGGAGGAGCTCCTACGAGCAGTACTTC; CDR3 length: 16; J gene: TRBJ2-7; V gene: TRBV6-1; clone size: once; D gene: TRBD2
CDR3 protein: CASSITVNTEAFF; CDR3 DNA: TGTGCCAGTAGTATAACAGTGAACACTGAAGCTTTCTTT; CDR3 length: 13; J gene: TRBJ1-1; V gene: TRBV19; clone size: .; D gene: .
CDR3 protein: CASSSLETSVSYEQYF; CDR3 DNA: TGTGCCAGCAGCTCCCTTGAGACTAGCGTTTCCTACGAGCAGTACTTC; CDR3 length: 16; J gene: TRBJ2-7; V gene: TRBV9; clone size: .; D gene: TRBD2
CDR3 protein: CATSRRQGNREQYF; CDR3 DNA: TGTGCCACCAGCAGGAGACAGGGAAATCGCGAGCAGTACTTC; CDR3 length: 14; J gene: TRBJ2-7; V gene: TRBV15; clone size: .; D gene: TRBD1
CDR3 protein: CASSSEWVSGANVLTF; CDR3 DNA: TGTGCCAGCAGCTCCGAGTGGGTCTCTGGGGCCAACGTCCTGACTTTC; CDR3 length: 16; J gene: TRBJ2-6; V gene: TRBV7-9; clone size: .; D gene: .
CDR3 protein: CAWRQYNGYTF; CDR3 DNA: TGTGCCTGGAGGCAATACAATGGCTACACCTTC; CDR3 length: 11; J gene: TRBJ1-2; V gene: TRBV30; clone size: .; D gene: .
CDR3 protein: CASTSINEKLFF; CDR3 DNA: TGTGCCAGCACAAGTATTAATGAAAAACTGTTTTTT; CDR3 length: 12; J gene: TRBJ1-4; V gene: TRBV28; clone size: .; D gene: .
CDR3 protein: CASSEALAGGTDTQYF; CDR3 DNA: TGTGCCAGCAGTGAAGCGCTAGCGGGGGGGACAGATACGCAGTATTTT; CDR3 length: 16; J gene: TRBJ2-3; V gene: TRBV2; clone size: once; D gene: TRBD2
CDR3 protein: CASSLVPANEQFF; CDR3 DNA: TGTGCCAGCAGCTTAGTTCCGGCGAATGAGCAGTTCTTC; CDR3 length: 13; J gene: TRBJ2-1; V gene: TRBV7-8; clone size: .; D gene: .
CDR3 protein: CASSPQGKVPYYGYTF; CDR3 DNA: TGTGCCAGCTCACCCCAGGGGAAAGTTCCCTACTATGGCTACACCTTC; CDR3 length: 16; J gene: TRBJ1-2; V gene: TRBV18; clone size: .; D gene: .
CDR3 protein: CASSEWGRLYF; CDR3 DNA: TGTGCCAGCAGTGAATGGGGGCGGTTGTACTTC; CDR3 length: 11; J gene: TRBJ2-7; V gene: TRBV2; clone size: few; D gene: .
CDR3 protein: CASSTTGGDGYTF; CDR3 DNA: TGCGCCAGCAGCACGACAGGGGGAGATGGCTACACCTTC; CDR3 length: 13; J gene: TRBJ1-2; V gene: TRBV5-1; clone size: .; D gene: TRBD1
CDR3 protein: CASSLDNSPLHF; CDR3 DNA: TGTGCCAGCAGCCTTGATAATTCACCCCTCCACTTT; CDR3 length: 12; J gene: TRBJ1-6; V gene: TRBV11-2; clone size: .; D gene: .
CDR3 protein: CASSIDLLQPSYGYTF; CDR3 DNA: TGTGCCAGTAGTATAGATCTATTACAGCCCAGCTATGGCTACACCTTC; CDR3 length: 16; J gene: TRBJ1-2; V gene: TRBV19; clone size: .; D gene: .
CDR3 protein: CSTGSDTEAFF; CDR3 DNA: TGCAGTACGGGTTCAGACACTGAAGCTTTCTTT; CDR3 length: 11; J gene: TRBJ1-1; V gene: TRBV29-1; clone size: .; D gene: .
CDR3 protein: CASSGDSLLEAFF; CDR3 DNA: TGTGCCAGCAGTGGGGACAGTCTGCTTGAAGCTTTCTTT; CDR3 length: 13; J gene: TRBJ1-1; V gene: TRBV2; clone size: .; D gene: TRBD1
CDR3 protein: CASSQIGTATNQPQHF; CDR3 DNA: TGCGCCAGCAGCCAAATAGGGACAGCTACGAATCAGCCCCAGCATTTT; CDR3 length: 16; J gene: TRBJ1-5; V gene: TRBV4-1; clone size: few; D gene: TRBD1
CDR3 protein: CASSFVLGPNTEAFF; CDR3 DNA: TGCGCCAGCAGCTTTGTACTAGGGCCGAACACTGAAGCTTTCTTT; CDR3 length: 15; J gene: TRBJ1-1; V gene: TRBV5-1; clone size: .; D gene: .
CDR3 protein: CASSFRGGNEKLFF; CDR3 DNA: TGTGCCAGCAGCTTCAGGGGCGGAAATGAAAAACTGTTTTTT; CDR3 length: 14; J gene: TRBJ1-4; V gene: TRBV7-2; clone size: .; D gene: .
CDR3 protein: CASSFLRDRKNNYGYTF; CDR3 DNA: TGTGCCAGCAGCTTTCTCCGGGACAGGAAGAATAACTATGGCTACACCTTC; CDR3 length: 17; J gene: TRBJ1-2; V gene: TRBV7-9; clone size: few; D gene: TRBD1
CDR3 protein: CASSSDRGIGGYTF; CDR3 DNA: TGTGCCAGCAGCTCGGACAGGGGCATAGGGGGCTACACCTTC; CDR3 length: 14; J gene: TRBJ1-2; V gene: TRBV7-2; clone size: .; D gene: TRBD1
CDR3 protein: CASSPRQGATNEKLFF; CDR3 DNA: TGTGCCAGCAGCCCTAGACAGGGGGCTACTAATGAAAAACTGTTTTTT; CDR3 length: 16; J gene: TRBJ1-4; V gene: TRBV5-5; clone size: .; D gene: TRBD1
CDR3 protein: CAWRGEGYGYTF; CDR3 DNA: TGTGCCTGGAGAGGGGAGGGGTATGGCTACACCTTC; CDR3 length: 12; J gene: TRBJ1-2; V gene: TRBV30; clone size: few; D gene: .
CDR3 protein: CASRTGTASSYEQYF; CDR3 DNA: TGTGCCAGCAGAACGGGGACAGCCAGCTCCTACGAGCAGTACTTC; CDR3 length: 15; J gene: TRBJ2-7; V gene: TRBV5-5; clone size: .; D gene: TRBD1
CDR3 protein: CAISEGENYEQYF; CDR3 DNA: TGTGCCATCAGTGAGGGGGAAAACTACGAGCAGTACTTC; CDR3 length: 13; J gene: TRBJ2-7; V gene: TRBV10-3; clone size: .; D gene: .
CDR3 protein: CASSIGGGGRGNTIYF; CDR3 DNA: TGTGCCAGTAGTATAGGCGGTGGCGGTCGCGGAAACACCATATATTTT; CDR3 length: 16; J gene: TRBJ1-3; V gene: TRBV19; clone size: once; D gene: .
CDR3 protein: CASSRNRNTEAFF; CDR3 DNA: TGTGCCAGCAGCCGTAACAGGAACACTGAAGCTTTCTTT; CDR3 length: 13; J gene: TRBJ1-1; V gene: TRBV7-8; clone size: .; D gene: .
CDR3 protein: CASSLGIYGYTF; CDR3 DNA: TGTGCCAGCAGCTTGGGAATCTATGGCTACACCTTC; CDR3 length: 12; J gene: TRBJ1-2; V gene: TRBV5-8; clone size: .; D gene: .
CDR3 protein: CASRDRLLSPSNQPQHF; CDR3 DNA: TGTGCCAGCAGGGACAGGCTTTTATCGCCCAGCAATCAGCCCCAGCATTTT; CDR3 length: 17; J gene: TRBJ1-5; V gene: TRBV25-1; clone size: .; D gene: TRBD1